Sequencing of this T cell receptor (beta chain) was carried out in a study of cytomegalovirus exposure and HLA in healthy donors. 60 Vbeta and 13 Jbeta primers were used in PCR. The table came from immunoSEQ multiplex PCR; TCRdb's copy has only in-frame clones and leaves some out. The clone table shows about 67,000 clones, with the ten largest holding approximately 5%. General study points: As a later analysis showed, several of the most significant clusters appeared to be linked to common viral pathogens. In a later analysis, a missense DCLRE1C variant was linked to TCR beta V- and J-gene trimming. Later analysis found that TCR beta chains associated with HLA were more clonally expanded than other, equally common chains. Donors were assumed by presence/absence analyses to have roughly uniform sequencing depth.

Germline V CDR1 and CDR2: SGHTA, FQGNSA. CDR3 length equals 14 residues. With 5 bases clipped from V and 4 bases from J, the junction kept 5 bases outside the gene matches. On this clone itself: The antigen is unknown.

The sequencing sample was made of PBMCs. The rearrangement links TRBV7-2 to TRBJ2-7; TRBD1 agrees at 10 bases. The sequence was collected from a young man in good health and CMV-seropositive. The CDR3 loop reads CASSLGTGEYEQYF. CDR3 nucleotides: TGTGCCAGCAGCCTAGGGACAGGGGAATACGAGCAGTACTTC.